These T cell receptor beta chains were read from a single sample in a study of shared clonotypes between healthy human individuals. Sequencing used immunoSEQ multiplex PCR; TCRdb keeps in-frame clones, though not all of them. In the table there are about 2.3 million clones, 93% of which are singletons. Sequenced: naive CD4+ T cells from PBMCs. The source of these receptors is a man aged 18 to 30 in good health. Some clones in this sample may be carry-over from other donors' samples. Each CDR3 is given with its conserved first and last residue. The D gene is left open where the match is weak. The size of a clone is reported for some rows only, either as once, few or many, or as a class for expanded clones.

d_gene	j_gene	v_gene	abundance	CDR3aa	CDR3nt
NA	TRBJ1-4	TRBV6-1	NA	CASSEAPRGEKLFF	TGTGCCAGCAGTGAAGCGCCTCGGGGGGAAAAACTGTTTTTT
NA	TRBJ2-5	TRBV9	NA	CASSVAGVQETQYF	TGTGCCAGCAGCGTAGCGGGAGTCCAAGAGACCCAGTACTTC
NA	TRBJ1-1	TRBV27	few	CASGFRGNTEAFF	TGTGCCAGCGGGTTCAGGGGTAACACTGAAGCTTTCTTT
NA	TRBJ2-3	TRBV2	NA	CASSLLGQQADTQYF	TGTGCCAGCAGTCTACTTGGACAGCAGGCAGATACGCAGTATTTT
TRBD1	TRBJ1-1	TRBV7-3	once	CASSEKTGVPYTEAFF	TGTGCCAGCAGCGAAAAAACAGGGGTTCCGTACACTGAAGCTTTCTTT
NA	TRBJ2-3	TRBV5-1	NA	CASGRDEGRPDTQYF	TGCGCCAGCGGTCGTGATGAGGGACGGCCAGATACGCAGTATTTT
NA	TRBJ2-1	TRBV28	NA	CASSLLGGEQFF	TGTGCCAGCAGTTTGTTAGGGGGTGAGCAGTTCTTC
NA	TRBJ2-3	TRBV5-1	NA	CASSFVPTDTQYF	TGCGCCAGCAGCTTCGTCCCTACAGATACGCAGTATTTT
TRBD1	TRBJ2-7	TRBV25-1	NA	CASSEGQGIDEQYF	TGTGCCAGCAGTGAAGGACAGGGGATAGACGAGCAGTACTTC
NA	TRBJ2-3	TRBV2	NA	CASSVILSTDTQYF	TGTGCCAGCAGTGTAATATTGAGCACAGATACGCAGTATTTT
TRBD1	TRBJ1-5	TRBV28	few	CASRRTGGNQPQHF	TGTGCCAGCAGAAGGACAGGGGGCAATCAGCCCCAGCATTTT
NA	TRBJ1-4	TRBV5-5	NA	CASSVPGAGMVKLFF	TGTGCCAGCAGCGTCCCGGGGGCAGGGATGGTAAAACTGTTTTTT
TRBD2	TRBJ2-2	TRBV6-1	NA	CASSEELAGNTGELFF	TGTGCCAGCAGTGAAGAACTAGCGGGGAACACCGGGGAGCTGTTTTTT
NA	TRBJ1-1	TRBV5-1	NA	CASSFEGQGYTEAFF	TGCGCCAGCAGCTTTGAAGGGCAGGGATATACTGAAGCTTTCTTT
NA	TRBJ1-1	TRBV19	NA	CASSIGRINTEAFF	TGTGCCAGTAGTATAGGGAGGATAAACACTGAAGCTTTCTTT
NA	TRBJ2-7	TRBV7-2	once	CASSLGGAVSYEQYF	TGTGCCAGCAGCTTAGGAGGGGCCGTATCCTACGAGCAGTACTTC
TRBD1	TRBJ2-7	TRBV5-1	NA	CASSPPGQSSYEQYF	TGCGCCAGCAGCCCACCGGGACAGAGCTCCTACGAGCAGTACTTC